Given below is one T cell receptor beta chain in context. Its antigen is currently unknown. Unique molecular identifiers were incorporated during preparation of the TCRbeta library. One entry per CDR3 protein, called by TCRdb with MiXCR from the PCR reads. This sample yields about 110,000 distinct CDR3 sequences, of which about 9.3% are seen a single time; around 35% belongs to the top ten. The source of the sample is a study of T-cell reconstitution after alpha-beta-depleted transplantation in children. The CDR3 totals 16 residues. V was clipped by 5 bases and J by 0 bases; unmatched bases: 8. In germline, CDR1 is SGHVS, CDR2 FNYEAQ. Findings and limits, study-wide: One year post-transplant, T-cell counts and diversity were largely derived from T cells produced anew.

Sequencing used PBMCs, obtained before TCRalphabeta/CD19-depleted stem cell transplant. The TCR sequence derives from a boy younger than 10 with acute lymphoblastic leukemia, due to receive a stem cell transplant. The chain has TRBV7-6 and TRBJ2-3; 7 bases match TRBD2. The CDR3 is CASSLGGSSSTDTQYF. CDR3 nucleotides: TGTGCCAGCAGCCTGGGGGGGAGCTCCAGCACAGATACGCAGTATTTT.